These 24 T cell receptor beta chains share one sample of origin, sequenced in a study of blood T cell repertoires in COVID-19. TCRdb keeps only in-frame clones here, not all; method: immunoSEQ multiplex PCR. Seen here are approximately 300,000 clones, more than 70% observed once, and the top ten hold 1.5% to 2%. The specimen sequenced was peripheral blood. Receptor source: a woman in her forties or fifties with acute or convalescent COVID-19.

This chain joins TRBV5-1 and TRBJ1-1, with a possible D match to TRBD1 (5 bases). Per the germline V gene, CDR1 is SGHRS and CDR2 is YFSETQ. The CDR3 length is 14 residues. Trimming took 4 bases from V and 1 from J, leaving 11 bases between them. CDR3 DNA sequence: TGCGCCAGCAGCCCGACAGCAGGGAACACTGAAGCTTTCTTT. The encoded protein is CASSPTAGNTEAFF.

V and J are TRBV27 and TRBJ2-7, with 9 bases fitting TRBD2. Germline V gene lookup returns CDR1 MNHEY and CDR2 SMNVEV (reference sequence). This CDR3 contains 19 residues. The ends lost 2 bases at V and 3 bases at J; junction bases unmatched: 17. In DNA form, the CDR3 reads TGTGCCAGCAGTTTACGGGGGGAACCCCTAGGGACTAGCATCTACGAGCAGTACTTC. It translates to CASSLRGEPLGTSIYEQYF.

The rearrangement joins TRBV30 to TRBJ2-2; 9 nucleotides agree with TRBD1. The CDR3 length is 16 residues. Germline assignment: CDR1 GTSNPN and CDR2 SVGIG (reference sequence). V lost 1 base, J lost 4 bases, and 7 bases stayed unmatched. This CDR3 is CAWSARDRVSTGELFF. The CDR3 DNA is TGTGCCTGGAGTGCCCGGGACAGGGTGAGCACCGGGGAGCTGTTTTTT.

The table lists this clone with a count of one. This sample includes further DNA sequences coding for the same CDR3. J is TRBJ2-7 and V is TRBV28, with TRBD1 matching over 12 bases. V gave up 4 bases and J gave up 2 bases; unmatched junction bases: 3. Germline V CDR1 and CDR2: MDHEN, SYDVKM. The CDR3 length is 15 residues. The CDR3 nucleotides are TGTGCCAGCAGTTCGGGACAGGGGGCGACCTACGAGCAGTACTTC. Translating gives CASSSGQGATYEQYF.

The chain employs TRBV2 and TRBJ1-5; a weak D match, TRBD1 (6 bases). Germline values: CDR1 SNHLY, CDR2 FYNNEI. The length of the CDR3 is 13 residues. V lost 5 bases, J lost 2 bases, and 7 bases lay in between. CDR3: CASSRQGNQPQHF. Written as DNA, the CDR3 is TGTGCCAGCAGTAGACAGGGCAATCAGCCCCAGCATTTT.

The V gene is TRBV28, the J gene TRBJ2-1, with D possibly matching TRBD1 (6 bases). This CDR3 is 12 amino acids long. Germline CDR1 reads MDHEN; CDR2 reads SYDVKM. With 6 bases removed from V and 5 bases from J, the gap between germline ends came to 8 bases. The CDR3 coding sequence is TGTGCCAGCAGCAGGGGAAACAATGAGCAGTTCTTC. Translating gives CASSRGNNEQFF.

The chain carries TRBV6-2 or TRBV6-3 and TRBJ2-7; 7 nucleotides match TRBD2. The CDR3 spans 15 residues. Germline V gene lookup returns CDR1 MNHEY and CDR2 SVGEGT. The junction had 9 bases not matched to a gene; V was cut back by 6 bases and J by 1 base. The DNA of the CDR3 is TGTGCCAGCAGCCAATGGGAGGGTTGGTCCTACGAGCAGTACTTC. It encodes CASSQWEGWSYEQYF.

This clone has more than one count but fewer than ten. The J gene is TRBJ1-5, the V gene TRBV19; 9 bases fit TRBD1. Trimming cost V 1 base and J 6 bases; bases outside gene matches: 10. The CDR3 length is 17 residues. Germline loops: CDR1 LNHDA, CDR2 SQIVND (reference sequence). This chain's CDR3 is CASSIVQGAGRGQPQHF. CDR3 bases: TGTGCCAGTAGTATAGTACAGGGGGCGGGACGGGGTCAGCCCCAGCATTTT.

In its sample, this clone was seen a few times. V is TRBV7-2 and J is TRBJ1-2, with TRBD1 as a possible D gene (5 bases). This CDR3 has 12 residues. Germline assignment: CDR1 SGHTA and CDR2 FQGNSA. The V end was cut by 0 bases, the J end by 11 bases, with 10 bases between. The DNA for the CDR3 is TGTGCCAGCAGCTTAGCCCAGGGTAGTTACACCTTC. Its translation: CASSLAQGSYTF.

This clone has a single count. This sequence joins TRBV10-3 and TRBJ2-1; TRBD2 might be the D (6 bases). The CDR3 has 19 amino acids. The V gene's germline CDR1 is ENHRY and CDR2 SYGVKD. Trimming removed 4 bases at V and 6 bases at J, with 28 bases between. Here the CDR3 DNA reads TGTGCCATCAGTGCCCCCGTGGGGGTAGAACGGCGGGGTCTCAATGAGCAGTTCTTC. Translated, it gives CAISAPVGVERRGLNEQFF.

The V and J genes are TRBV18 and TRBJ1-5, with D tentatively TRBD1 (5 bases). The V end lost 1 base, the J end lost 1 base, and 11 bases lay between the germline ends. The CDR3 is 16 residues long. Germline CDR1 KGHSH, CDR2 LQKENI. In nucleotides, the CDR3 is TGTGCCAGCTCACCACGGGACCGGGGGAGCAATCAGCCCCAGCATTTT. Its translation is CASSPRDRGSNQPQHF.

V gene TRBV6-2 or TRBV6-3 combines with J gene TRBJ1-5; 9 bases fit TRBD1. The CDR3 consists of 15 residues. Germline-derived CDR1 and CDR2 are MNHEY and SVGEGT. V lost 6 bases and J lost 5; bases outside the gene matches: 8. The CDR3 bases are TGTGCCAGCAGCCCATCTACAGGGGGCCATCAGCCCCAGCATTTT. Its translation is CASSPSTGGHQPQHF.

The rearrangement links TRBV28 to TRBJ1-5; D is unresolved. V lost 6 bases and J lost 7, with 10 bases in between. This CDR3 comprises 12 residues. CDR1 and CDR2 from the germline V gene are MDHEN and SYDVKM. The CDR3: CASRPSGQPQHF. CDR3 DNA sequence: TGTGCCAGCAGGCCGAGCGGACAGCCCCAGCATTTT.

This chain links TRBV7-9 with TRBJ2-2; no reliable D call. Germline V gives CDR1 SEHNR, CDR2 FQNEAQ (reference sequence). The V end lost 3 bases, the J end lost 0 bases, and 11 bases lay between the germline ends. The CDR3 is 16 amino acids. DNA of the CDR3: TGTGCCAGCAGCTTCTCCCAGTTCGCGAACACCGGGGAGCTGTTTTTT. Its protein is CASSFSQFANTGELFF.

A remark on this clone: Germline and junction disagree at one end, which may indicate a read error. The chain combines TRBV27 with TRBJ2-1, with no clear D. Germline V gene lookup returns CDR1 MNHEY and CDR2 SMNVEV (reference sequence). The CDR3 totals 15 residues. The CDR3 protein is CASSFLRSSYNKQFF. CDR3 bases: TGTGCCAGCAGTTTTTTGCGGAGCTCCTACAATAAGCAGTTCTTC.

This chain links TRBV2 with TRBJ2-7, with 9 bases identical to TRBD2. This CDR3 comprises 16 residues. Germline loops: CDR1 SNHLY, CDR2 FYNNEI. V dropped 1 base and J dropped 4; count of bases not matched to a gene: 8. The CDR3 region has the DNA TGTGCCAGCAGTGAAGAGGGTAGCGGGAGCGGGTACGAGCAGTACTTC. Residues: CASSEEGSGSGYEQYF.

This chain links TRBV7-3 with TRBJ2-2, with 7 positions matching TRBD2. The germline V gene encodes CDR1 SGHTA and CDR2 FQGTGA. Unmatched junction bases numbered 10, after V lost 5 bases and J lost 4 bases. The CDR3 has 16 amino acids. For the CDR3, the DNA is TGTGCCAGCAGCAAAGGACTAGTCCCCAGCACCGGGGAGCTGTTTTTT. Translating it yields CASSKGLVPSTGELFF.

The rearrangement joins TRBV7-8 to TRBJ1-5; tentative D call: TRBD1 (5 bases). CDR3 length equals 15 residues. Trimming removed 3 bases at V and 5 bases at J, with 14 bases between. CDR1 is SGHVS, CDR2 FQNEAQ, per germline. CDR3 DNA: TGTGCCAGCAGCTTTGCGGGGCGTGGGGATCAGCCCCAGCATTTT. Protein sequence: CASSFAGRGDQPQHF.

The chain has TRBV5-5 and TRBJ1-1; D unclear. The germline V gene has CDR1 SGHKS and CDR2 YYEKEE (reference sequence). The CDR3 is 13 amino acids. Trimming cost V 7 bases and J 4 bases, with 14 bases left between them. The CDR3 region is CASYEGGSTEAFF. CDR3 DNA: TGTGCCAGCTACGAGGGCGGGAGCACTGAAGCTTTCTTT.

The V and J genes are TRBV5-1 and TRBJ1-2, with 10 nucleotides matching TRBD1. Trimming at V came to 4 bases and at J to 6 bases, leaving 12 bases not matched to a gene. The CDR3 is made up of 16 amino acids. Germline lookup yields CDR1 SGHRS and CDR2 YFSETQ. Here the CDR3 reads CASSPRPKTGGHGYTF. CDR3 bases: TGCGCCAGCAGCCCCAGACCTAAGACAGGGGGCCATGGCTACACCTTC.

V and J are TRBV29-1 and TRBJ1-4, with 10 bases aligning to TRBD1. Per the germline V gene, CDR1 is SQVTM and CDR2 is ANQGSEA. Trimming cost V 6 bases and J 7 bases; bases outside gene matches: 5. This CDR3 spans 13 amino acids. CDR3 DNA sequence: TGCAGCGTGGCTGGACAGGGGGGTGAAAAACTGTTTTTT. Translating it yields CSVAGQGGEKLFF.

The J gene is TRBJ1-1, the V gene TRBV27, with D possibly TRBD1 on 6 matching bases. This CDR3 contains 16 residues. The V end was cut by 8 bases, the J end by 7 bases, with 26 bases between. The germline V gene has CDR1 MNHEY and CDR2 SMNVEV (reference sequence). This CDR3 reads CASAAYRARLHNEAFF. DNA of the CDR3: TGTGCCAGCGCGGCTTACAGGGCCCGATTACATAATGAAGCTTTCTTT.

The chain couples TRBV3-1 (or the pseudogene TRBV3-2) to TRBJ2-3, with 7 bases fitting TRBD2. Germline CDR1 and CDR2: LGHDT and YNNKEL (reference sequence). V lost 5 bases, J lost 2 bases, and 4 bases stayed unmatched. The CDR3 is 14 residues long. The CDR3, as DNA: TGTGCCAGCAGCTACGGGACTAACACAGATACGCAGTATTTT. It encodes CASSYGTNTDTQYF.

The chain uses TRBV28 and TRBJ1-6, with 9 bases matching TRBD1. This CDR3 spans 10 amino acids. V shed 5 bases, J shed 17 bases, and the junction held 1 base outside the gene matches. Germline V gene lookup returns CDR1 MDHEN and CDR2 SYDVKM. The CDR3 DNA is TGTGCCAGCAGTCGGGACAGGGTCCACTTT. The encoded protein is CASSRDRVHF.